The clone carrying this TCR beta chain was seen at least ten times. What it binds is unknown. This sample was included in a study of T cells in Graves' hyperthyroidism and ophthalmopathy. This CDR3 region has 13 residues. Per germline, CDR1 MDHEN and CDR2 SYDVKM. Trimming removed 1 base from V and 5 bases from J, with 6 bases in between. RNA transcripts served as the template for amplifying TCR beta CDR3 regions. The HTBI primer set was used in a first-round RT-PCR of the TCR CDR3. TCRdb reprocessed the multiplex PCR reads via MiXCR and lists one record per CDR3 protein. The sample holds some 440,000 distinct CDR3 sequences, around 16% seen once. Study-level points and caveats: Through a model of 13 V-J features, ophthalmopathy was separated from stable hyperthyroidism. Blood samples included most of the expanded thyroid clonotypes exceeding 0.001.

The clonotype was recovered from a woman younger than 35 with Graves' hyperthyroidism. The rearrangement uses TRBV28 and TRBJ2-1; the D is unclear. Sequencing was carried out using blood. The CDR3 nucleotides are TGTGCCAGCAGTTTATCGGATAACAATGAGCAGTTCTTC. As protein: CASSLSDNNEQFF.